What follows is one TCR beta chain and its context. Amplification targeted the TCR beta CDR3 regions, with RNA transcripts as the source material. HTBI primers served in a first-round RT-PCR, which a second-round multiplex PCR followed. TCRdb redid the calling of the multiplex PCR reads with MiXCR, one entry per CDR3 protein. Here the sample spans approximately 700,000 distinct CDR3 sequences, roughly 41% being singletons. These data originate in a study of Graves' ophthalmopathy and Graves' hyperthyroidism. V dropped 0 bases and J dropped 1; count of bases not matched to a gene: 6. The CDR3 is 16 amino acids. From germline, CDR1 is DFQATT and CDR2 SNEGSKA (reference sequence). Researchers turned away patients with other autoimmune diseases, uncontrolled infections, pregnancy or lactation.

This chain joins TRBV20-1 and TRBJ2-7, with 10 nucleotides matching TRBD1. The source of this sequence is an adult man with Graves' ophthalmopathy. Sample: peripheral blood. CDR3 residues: CSARDNDRGPSYEQYF. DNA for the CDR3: TGCAGTGCTAGAGATAACGACAGGGGGCCGTCCTACGAGCAGTACTTC.